The T cell receptor beta chain described here comes from a study of blood T cell repertoires in COVID-19. The CDR3 covers 14 residues. Original data processing: The assay estimated nucleated cells by amplifying reference gene primers. TCRdb's table, derived via immunoSEQ multiplex PCR, lists solely in-frame clones and lacks some. That table furnishes V, J and clone size, whereas the DNA furnished D and trimming. The repertoire holds around 220,000 clones, with approximately 90% as singletons. The clonotype comes from a woman between 50 and 59 years old with COVID-19, enrolled during active disease. This chain connects TRBV21-1 to TRBJ2-3; the tabulated D call, TRBD1, remains unverified against the DNA. TRBV21-1 is marked as a pseudogene. The sample comprised peripheral blood. CDR3 coding DNA: TGTGCCATTTACAGGGGGTGCTACACAGATACGCAGTATTTT. Amino acid sequence: CAIYRGCYTDTQYF.